This is a list of T cell receptor beta chains from one sample in a study of identical twins. A single record per CDR3 protein comes from TCRdb applying MiXCR to the 5' RACE reads. This table holds around 280,000 distinct CDR3 sequences, 8% to 9% found once. In addition, the sample was reused for a study of yellow fever vaccine responses in identical twins.

What was sequenced was memory (CD45RO+) T cells sorted from blood. The receptor set was obtained from a woman aged 18-29 years in good health. The CDR3 runs from the conserved cysteine through the conserved F or W. D genes are given only for firm matches. Size tells how often a clone was seen (once, few, many) or the class of an expanded clone, and some rows leave it out.

TRBV12-3/TRBV12-4,TRBJ2-1,-,-,12,CASSFDGGRQFF,TGTGCCAGCAGTTTCGACGGGGGCAGGCAGTTCTTC
TRBV19,TRBJ2-5,-,-,16,CASSPLPGQARETQYF,TGTGCCAGTAGTCCCCTCCCGGGCCAGGCCCGGGAGACCCAGTACTTC
TRBV4-1,TRBJ1-1,TRBD1,-,14,CASSRGQADTEAFF,TGCGCCAGCAGCCGCGGACAGGCGGACACTGAAGCTTTCTTT
TRBV4-2,TRBJ2-6,-,few,17,CASSQESRGNWANVLTF,TGTGCCAGCAGCCAAGAGTCCAGGGGAAATTGGGCCAACGTCCTGACTTTC
TRBV20-1,TRBJ1-2,-,few,14,CSAPTNRADYGYTF,TGCAGTGCGCCGACGAACAGGGCCGACTATGGCTACACCTTC
TRBV18,TRBJ1-4,TRBD1,few,15,CASSRIDRGNEKLFF,TGTGCCAGCTCACGGATCGACAGGGGTAATGAAAAACTGTTTTTT
TRBV6-2/TRBV6-3,TRBJ1-1,-,many,16,CASRAGTAIQQTEAFF,TGTGCCAGCAGAGCCGGGACCGCAATTCAACAGACTGAAGCTTTCTTT
TRBV20-1,TRBJ2-1,TRBD2,-,17,CSARLTSGVSSYNEQFF,TGCAGTGCTAGACTGACTAGCGGGGTGAGCTCCTACAATGAGCAGTTCTTC
TRBV20-1,TRBJ2-3,TRBD2,-,17,CSAPRPAGVRGVDTQYF,TGCAGTGCCCCGAGGCCAGCGGGGGTCCGGGGGGTAGATACGCAGTATTTT
TRBV20-1,TRBJ2-1,-,few,14,CSARPGESYNEQFF,TGCAGTGCTAGACCCGGGGAATCCTACAATGAGCAGTTCTTC
TRBV27,TRBJ2-2,-,few,13,CASSFEVTGELFF,TGTGCCAGCAGTTTCGAGGTGACCGGGGAGCTGTTTTTT
TRBV4-1,TRBJ1-2,TRBD1,many,14,CASSAPGTARGYTF,TGCGCCAGCAGCGCACCGGGGACAGCCCGTGGCTACACCTTC
TRBV5-1,TRBJ2-5,TRBD2,many,14,CASTSGGPQETQYF,TGCGCCAGCACCTCGGGAGGACCTCAAGAGACCCAGTACTTC
TRBV4-2,TRBJ2-3,TRBD2,few,17,CASSQGRGLAGSDTQYF,TGTGCCAGCAGCCAGGGTAGGGGACTAGCGGGATCAGATACGCAGTATTTT
TRBV3-1,TRBJ2-1,-,-,15,CASSPHSGGLSEQFF,TGTGCCAGCAGCCCGCACTCCGGAGGGCTGAGTGAGCAGTTCTTC
TRBV12-3/TRBV12-4,TRBJ1-1,TRBD1,many,14,CASSLARQGAEAFF,TGTGCCAGCAGTTTAGCCCGACAGGGGGCTGAAGCTTTCTTT
TRBV6-1,TRBJ2-2,-,-,15,CASSELRRNTGELFF,TGTGCCAGCAGTGAACTGAGGCGGAACACCGGGGAGCTGTTTTTT
TRBV11-2,TRBJ2-5,-,-,13,CASSSDYWETQYF,TGTGCCAGCAGCTCGGACTATTGGGAGACCCAGTACTTC
TRBV2,TRBJ2-3,-,-,12,CASSASGDTQYF,TGTGCCAGCAGTGCGTCAGGAGATACGCAGTATTTT
TRBV20-1,TRBJ2-3,TRBD2,-,13,CSAGGGWADTQYF,TGCAGTGCGGGGGGGGGTTGGGCAGATACGCAGTATTTT
TRBV7-2,TRBJ2-3,TRBD2,many,16,CASSQRTSGGWDTQYF,TGTGCCAGCAGCCAACGGACTAGCGGGGGTTGGGATACGCAGTATTTT